This record covers a single T cell receptor (beta chain). V shed 4 bases and J 7 bases; nucleotides not matched to a gene: 10. Germline V gene data show CDR1 as KGHSH and CDR2 as LQKENI. CDR3 length: 15 amino acids. This sample was taken from a study of blood T cell repertoires in COVID-19. Study context: Samples came from the United States, Italy and Spain, spanning acute and convalescent COVID-19. PBMCs, B-cell-depleted T cells, or T cells were the source of the cDNA or gDNA that made up the material.

Only in-frame clones appear in the TCRdb table, and some are missing; sequencing was by immunoSEQ multiplex PCR. The table lists some 210,000 clones, roughly 94% of them singletons. The rearrangement joins TRBV18 to TRBJ1-2; 9 nucleotides align to TRBD1. Sequenced input: peripheral blood. The sequence was obtained from a man aged 25-40 years with acute or convalescent COVID-19. The CDR3 loop reads CASSLTGGETRGYTF. CDR3 DNA: TGTGCCAGCTCACTCACAGGGGGCGAAACGCGTGGCTACACCTTC.